Presented here are 10 T cell receptor beta chains from one specimen sequenced in a study of T cells after yellow fever vaccination. MiXCR, applied by TCRdb to the 5' RACE reads, yields one record per CDR3 protein. The sample lists 280,000 or so distinct CDR3 sequences; roughly 8.7% were seen once. This specimen consisted of CD4+ T cells sorted from PBMCs, obtained 5 days after the yellow fever booster vaccination. The receptors were gathered from a man aged 18 to 30 who received the YFV17D yellow fever vaccine.

This clonotype has a count of ten or more. The chain employs TRBV6-5 and TRBJ2-6; 9 nucleotides match TRBD1. This CDR3 has 15 amino acids. Germline values: CDR1 MNHEY, CDR2 SVGAGI. Trimming took 6 bases from V and 4 from J; bases not matched to a gene: 4. Here the CDR3 DNA reads TGTGCCAGCAGAAACAGGGGGCCAGGGGCCAACGTCCTGACTTTC. It is translated as CASRNRGPGANVLTF.

This clonotype has at least ten counts. The gene calls are TRBV21-1 and TRBJ2-5; TRBD2 was called by the table and not checked on the DNA. TRBV21-1 is termed a pseudogene. The length of the CDR3 is 16 residues. The CDR3 loop reads CASSNWALGGSGTQYF. DNA of the CDR3: TGTGCCAGCAGCAATTGGGCCCTGGGCGGCTCGGGGACCCAGTACTTC.

This clonotype showed up many times. Relative to the germline gene, one junction end is altered; a read error may explain this. This chain connects TRBV3-1 to TRBJ1-5; unclear D gene. The V gene's germline CDR1 is LGHDT and CDR2 YNNKEL (reference sequence). The CDR3 contains 13 residues. The CDR3 protein is CASSQDLNQPQHF. The CDR3 DNA follows: TGCGCCAGCAGCCAAGACCTAAATCAGCCCCAGCATTTT.

This clonotype was observed at least ten times. The chain links TRBV27 to TRBJ1-2; 10 nucleotides match TRBD1. Trimming at V came to 3 bases and at J to 8 bases, leaving 6 bases not matched to a gene. The V gene's germline CDR1 is MNHEY and CDR2 SMNVEV (reference sequence). The CDR3 has 14 amino acids. CDR3 nucleotides: TGTGCCAGCAGTTTCGACAGGGGGCAGGTCGGCTACACCTTC. Its protein product is CASSFDRGQVGYTF.

The chain uses TRBV11-2 and TRBJ1-1; TRBD1 is a possible D gene (5 bases). Trimming stripped 1 base from V and 1 base from J, with 22 bases between. Per the germline V gene, CDR1 is SGHAT and CDR2 is FQNNGV. The CDR3 loop spans 19 amino acids. In nucleotides, the CDR3 is TGTGCCAGCAGCTTAGCCCGAGAGCCACCTGGGACGGCGAACACTGAAGCTTTCTTT. This codes for CASSLAREPPGTANTEAFF.

The rearrangement uses TRBV5-1 and TRBJ1-6; D is unresolved. Germline assignment: CDR1 SGHRS and CDR2 YFSETQ. V was trimmed by 0 bases and J by 10 bases, leaving 14 bases between them. CDR3 length: 15 residues. The CDR3 nucleotides are TGCGCCAGCAGCTTGGCTGGTAACGATCGATCACCCCTCCACTTT. The encoded protein is CASSLAGNDRSPLHF.

Ten or more counts support this clonotype. V and J are TRBV4-3 and TRBJ1-6, with 8 bases matching TRBD1. From germline, CDR1 is LGHNA and CDR2 YSLEER. V shed 3 bases and J 7 bases; nucleotides not matched to a gene: 5. The CDR3 extends over 15 amino acids. The CDR3 DNA sequence: TGCGCCAGCAGCCACCAGGGGGCTGGGAATTCACCCCTCCACTTT. This translates into CASSHQGAGNSPLHF.

In this sample, this clonotype turned up many times. This chain connects TRBV10-3 to TRBJ2-5; D might be TRBD2 (6 bases). V was clipped by 2 bases and J by 5 bases, with 9 bases between them. This CDR3 has 13 amino acids. The germline V gene encodes CDR1 ENHRY and CDR2 SYGVKD. CDR3 region: CAISEEGRETQYF. The CDR3, as DNA: TGTGCCATCAGTGAGGAGGGGAGGGAGACCCAGTACTTC.

The chain joins TRBV5-1 to TRBJ2-5, with 8 bases fitting TRBD1. Germline lookup yields CDR1 SGHRS and CDR2 YFSETQ. With 4 bases clipped from V and 5 bases from J, the junction kept 13 bases outside the gene matches. CDR3 length: 16 residues. The CDR3 region has the DNA TGCGCCAGCAGCGTGACAGGGGTCTCATCTGGGGAGACCCAGTACTTC. This gives the protein CASSVTGVSSGETQYF.

The chain is built from TRBV12-3 or TRBV12-4 and TRBJ2-5; 8 bases are a match to TRBD2. The trim removed 6 bases at V and 3 bases at J, leaving 12 bases unmatched. This CDR3 region has 16 residues. CDR3 region: CASSRRGGLPKETQYF. The CDR3 DNA reads as TGTGCCAGCAGCAGACGGGGGGGCCTCCCCAAAGAGACCCAGTACTTC.